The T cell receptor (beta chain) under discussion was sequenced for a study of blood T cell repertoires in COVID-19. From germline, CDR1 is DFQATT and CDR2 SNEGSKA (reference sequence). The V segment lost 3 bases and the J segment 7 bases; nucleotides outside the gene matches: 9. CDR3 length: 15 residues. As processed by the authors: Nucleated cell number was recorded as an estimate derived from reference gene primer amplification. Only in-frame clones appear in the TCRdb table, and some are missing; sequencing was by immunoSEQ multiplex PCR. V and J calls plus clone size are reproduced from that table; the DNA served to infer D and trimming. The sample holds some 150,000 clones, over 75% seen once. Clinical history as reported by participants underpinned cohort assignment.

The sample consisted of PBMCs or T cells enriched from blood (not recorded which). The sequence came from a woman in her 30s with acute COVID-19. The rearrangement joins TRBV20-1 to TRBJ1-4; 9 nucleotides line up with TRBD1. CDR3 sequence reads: CSASVATGGGEKLFF. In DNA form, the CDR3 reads TGCAGTGCTAGTGTGGCGACAGGGGGTGGTGAAAAACTGTTTTTT.